The 8 T cell receptor beta chains given below trace back to one sample, sequenced in a study of shared clonotypes between healthy human individuals (dated by TCRdb to between 2020 and 2021). The method behind the library was the immunoSEQ multiplex PCR assay. The table was pulled from immuneACCESS by TCRdb, which kept in-frame rearrangements only. Such tables lose some clones; where checked, under half of the loss comes from unresolved V genes, and the rest has no known cause. This sample is represented by 1,100,000 or so clones; approximately 78% of them were singletons. The ten largest make up approximately 0.56% of the sample. Input material: memory CD4+ T cells from PBMCs. The sample's cell subset or site label, in plain terms: CD45RA-negative fraction. These TCRs come from a man younger than 35 in good health. Some clones in this sample may be carry-over from other donors' samples.

The rearrangement joins TRBV2 to TRBJ2-3; 9 nucleotides agree with TRBD1. The V segment lost 5 bases and the J segment 0 bases; nucleotides outside the gene matches: 3. The CDR3 is made up of 15 amino acids. Germline CDR1 reads SNHLY; CDR2 reads FYNNEI. CDR3 loop: CASSPGTGSTDTQYF. The CDR3 DNA follows: TGTGCCAGCAGTCCCGGGACAGGGAGCACAGATACGCAGTATTTT.

This chain connects TRBV11-1 to TRBJ2-7; D possibly corresponds to TRBD2 (5 bases). The CDR3 consists of 14 residues. V dropped 11 bases and J dropped 4 bases, with 21 bases sitting between them. Germline V gene sequence: CDR1 SGHAT, CDR2 FQDESV (reference sequence). The CDR3 DNA is TGTGCCCGCTCACGGGGAGAGAGTGGGTACGAGCAGTACTTC. Protein: CARSRGESGYEQYF.

The rearrangement uses TRBV6-6 and TRBJ2-1, with D possibly matching TRBD1 (8 bases). The CDR3 totals 13 residues. The germline CDR1 and CDR2 sequences are MNHNY and SVGAGI (reference sequence). Trimming removed 5 bases at V and 6 bases at J, with 11 bases between. CDR3 DNA sequence: TGTGCCAGCAGTACAGGGGGGGCCAATGAGCAGTTCTTC. Its translation is CASSTGGANEQFF.

The chain uses TRBV5-5 and TRBJ2-2; D is undetermined. The CDR3 consists of 13 residues. Germline V gene data show CDR1 as SGHKS and CDR2 as YYEKEE (reference sequence). The V end lost 1 base, the J end lost 9 bases, and 10 bases lay between the germline ends. The CDR3, as DNA: TGTGCCAGCAGCTTGTCCCTGCCGAGGGAGCTGTTTTTT. Its translation: CASSLSLPRELFF.

The chain is built from TRBV5-1 and TRBJ2-3, with TRBD2 identical over 7 bases. V shed 0 bases and J 4 bases; nucleotides not matched to a gene: 2. The CDR3 spans 14 residues. The germline gives CDR1 SGHRS, CDR2 YFSETQ. CDR3 sequence (DNA): TGCGCCAGCAGCTTGGAACTAGCGCCAGATACGCAGTATTTT. It codes for CASSLELAPDTQYF.

The J gene is TRBJ2-1, the V gene TRBV4-3, with D possibly matching TRBD2 (6 bases). Germline V gene sequence: CDR1 LGHNA, CDR2 YSLEER. The germline V and J ends were trimmed by 1 base and 7 bases, with 17 bases remaining between them. CDR3 length: 16 amino acids. CDR3 protein: CASSQGVSGDENEQFF. CDR3 sequence (DNA): TGCGCCAGCAGCCAAGGGGTTAGCGGAGACGAAAATGAGCAGTTCTTC.

On this clone itself: Other DNA variants within this sample encode the same CDR3. V is TRBV7-3 and J is TRBJ1-1, with TRBD1 as a possible D gene (6 bases). In germline, CDR1 is SGHTA, CDR2 FQGTGA. This CDR3 region has 13 residues. Trimming shortened V by 4 bases and J by 2 bases, and 8 bases separated the two germline ends. The CDR3 protein is CASSSQGNTEAFF. The CDR3 coding sequence is TGTGCCAGCAGCTCACAGGGTAACACTGAAGCTTTCTTT.

This clone has only a few counts. This sequence joins TRBV30 and TRBJ2-3; 7 bases match TRBD2. V shed 4 bases, J shed 1 base, and the junction held 5 bases outside the gene matches. This CDR3 has 14 residues. Germline assignment: CDR1 GTSNPN and CDR2 SVGIG (reference sequence). The CDR3 loop is CAWTGGGGTDTQYF. The CDR3 DNA sequence: TGTGCCTGGACCGGGGGAGGGGGCACAGATACGCAGTATTTT.